This T cell receptor beta chain derives from a study of T cell responses to AZD1222 COVID-19 vaccine. Regarding this clone: What it recognizes is unknown.

V was pared by 4 bases and J by 0 bases, with 4 bases between. The germline CDR1 and CDR2 sequences are SGHNT and YYREEE (reference sequence). The CDR3 consists of 13 residues. Produced via immunoSEQ multiplex PCR; TCRdb's table is partial and in-frame only. The table includes around 180,000 clones, about 90% detected once. Findings and caveats of the study: Clonal diversity was possibly underestimated, and the donors were mostly white British, with more females.

V and J are TRBV5-4 and TRBJ2-2; D is ambiguous. Sequencing was performed on peripheral blood, taken on day 0 of AZD1222 vaccination. This receptor was obtained from an adult in good health. CDR3 DNA: TGTGCCAGCAGCAGGACGAACACCGGGGAGCTGTTTTTT. It encodes CASSRTNTGELFF. Full variable domain (remainder filled in from reference TRBV5-4 and TRBJ2-2): ETGVTQSPTHLIKTRGQQVTLRCSSQSGHNTVSWYQQALGQGPQFIFQYYREEENGRGNFPPRFSGLQFPNYSSELNVNALELDDSALYLCASSRTNTGELFFGEGSRLTVL.